Listed below are T cell receptor beta chains from one sample, sequenced in a study of shared clonotypes between healthy human individuals. TCRdb's table, derived via immunoSEQ multiplex PCR, lists solely in-frame clones and lacks some. Among around 2.1 million clones, under 95% were seen once, and the ten largest hold about 1.5%. The source material was naive CD8+ T cells from PBMCs. Receptor source: a man aged 18 to 35 in good health. Some clones in this sample may be carry-over from other donors' samples. Each CDR3 is given with its conserved first and last residue. D genes are given only for firm matches. Only some rows state a clone size, as once, few, many or a class for expanded clones.

v_gene: TRBV9
abundance: .
j_gene: TRBJ2-1
d_gene: TRBD2
CDR3nt: TGTGCCAGCAGCGGGGGGCGACTAGCGGGAGAGCAGTTCTTC
CDR3aa: CASSGGRLAGEQFF

v_gene: TRBV6-1
abundance: few
j_gene: TRBJ2-2
d_gene: .
CDR3nt: TGTGCCAGCAGTGGGGTCACCGGGGAGCTGTTTTTT
CDR3aa: CASSGVTGELFF

v_gene: TRBV9
abundance: .
j_gene: TRBJ2-5
d_gene: TRBD2
CDR3nt: TGTGCCAGCAGCGTAGGGCTAGCGGGAGGTACAGGAGAGACCCAGTACTTC
CDR3aa: CASSVGLAGGTGETQYF

v_gene: TRBV5-4
abundance: .
j_gene: TRBJ1-1
d_gene: .
CDR3nt: TGTGCCAGCAGCTTGGGTCCTATGGTAACTGAAGCTTTCTTT
CDR3aa: CASSLGPMVTEAFF

v_gene: TRBV19
abundance: .
j_gene: TRBJ2-1
d_gene: .
CDR3nt: TGTGCCAGTAGTGAGCGGAGGGGGGTGTGGGAGCAGTTCTTC
CDR3aa: CASSERRGVWEQFF

v_gene: TRBV19
abundance: .
j_gene: TRBJ1-1
d_gene: .
CDR3nt: TGTGCCAGTAAAGGGTCCACTGAAGCTTTCTTT
CDR3aa: CASKGSTEAFF

v_gene: TRBV15
abundance: .
j_gene: TRBJ1-2
d_gene: TRBD1
CDR3nt: TGTGCCACCAGCAGAGATCCCAGGGGGCTGTGGGGCTACACCTTC
CDR3aa: CATSRDPRGLWGYTF

v_gene: TRBV7-8
abundance: few
j_gene: TRBJ1-2
d_gene: .
CDR3nt: TGTGCCAGCAGCTTATCTGGGTGGAACTATGGCTACACCTTC
CDR3aa: CASSLSGWNYGYTF

v_gene: TRBV7-2
abundance: .
j_gene: TRBJ2-1
d_gene: TRBD1
CDR3nt: TGTGCCAGCAGCTCACAGGGGACCCTTCTAGATGAGCAGTTCTTC
CDR3aa: CASSSQGTLLDEQFF

v_gene: TRBV9
abundance: .
j_gene: TRBJ2-3
d_gene: TRBD2
CDR3nt: TGTGCCAGCAGTCTTAGCGGGAGGGCCGGCACAGATACGCAGTATTTT
CDR3aa: CASSLSGRAGTDTQYF

v_gene: TRBV28
abundance: .
j_gene: TRBJ2-1
d_gene: .
CDR3nt: TGTGCCAGCAGCCCAAACCGTCGGACCAGCTCCTACAATGAGCAGTTCTTC
CDR3aa: CASSPNRRTSSYNEQFF

v_gene: TRBV5-6
abundance: .
j_gene: TRBJ2-7
d_gene: TRBD2
CDR3nt: TGTGCCAGCAGCCTCTCTAGCGGCCCCCTATGGGAGCAGTACTTC
CDR3aa: CASSLSSGPLWEQYF

v_gene: TRBV11-2
abundance: .
j_gene: TRBJ2-7
d_gene: .
CDR3nt: TGTGCCAGCAGCCCCATTCCCGACTTCTACGAGCAGTACTTC
CDR3aa: CASSPIPDFYEQYF

v_gene: TRBV14
abundance: few
j_gene: TRBJ2-1
d_gene: TRBD2
CDR3nt: TGTGCCAGCAGCCAAGCTAGCGGGGCGAACAATGAGCAGTTCTTC
CDR3aa: CASSQASGANNEQFF

v_gene: TRBV7-9
abundance: .
j_gene: TRBJ2-7
d_gene: TRBD1
CDR3nt: TGTGCCAGCAGCCAAAGATCGACAGGGGTCTCCTACGAGCAGTACTTC
CDR3aa: CASSQRSTGVSYEQYF

v_gene: TRBV28
abundance: .
j_gene: TRBJ1-4
d_gene: .
CDR3nt: TGTGCCAGCAGTGCACTCAAGATGCTGACGGGTAATGAAAAACTGTTTTTT
CDR3aa: CASSALKMLTGNEKLFF

v_gene: TRBV7-6
abundance: once
j_gene: TRBJ2-3
d_gene: TRBD2
CDR3nt: TGTGCCAGCAGCTTCTCCCTAGCGGTAGCGGGAGGGAGAGATACGCAGTATTTT
CDR3aa: CASSFSLAVAGGRDTQYF

v_gene: TRBV5-6
abundance: .
j_gene: TRBJ2-1
d_gene: .
CDR3nt: TGTGCCAGCAGCTTGGGGGGTTCGAATGAGCAGTTCTTC
CDR3aa: CASSLGGSNEQFF

v_gene: TRBV7-9
abundance: .
j_gene: TRBJ2-1
d_gene: .
CDR3nt: TGTGCCAGCAGCTTTGGGGAAGGCAATGAGCAGTTCTTC
CDR3aa: CASSFGEGNEQFF

v_gene: TRBV27
abundance: .
j_gene: TRBJ2-2
d_gene: .
CDR3nt: TGTGCCAGCAGAATTAACACCGGGGAGCTGTTTTTT
CDR3aa: CASRINTGELFF

v_gene: TRBV13
abundance: .
j_gene: TRBJ2-4
d_gene: .
CDR3nt: TGTGCCAGCAGCCCCGGCCCACGGGCCAAAAACATTCAGTACTTC
CDR3aa: CASSPGPRAKNIQYF

v_gene: TRBV9
abundance: .
j_gene: TRBJ2-7
d_gene: .
CDR3nt: TGTGCCAGCAGCGTAGTGGAAGGGTACGAGCAGTACTTC
CDR3aa: CASSVVEGYEQYF

v_gene: TRBV5-1
abundance: .
j_gene: TRBJ1-2
d_gene: .
CDR3nt: TGCGCCAGCAGCACCCGGGACACGGTGAACTATGGCTACACCTTC
CDR3aa: CASSTRDTVNYGYTF

v_gene: TRBV7-6
abundance: .
j_gene: TRBJ2-7
d_gene: .
CDR3nt: TGTGCCAGCAGCTTGGGGATCGGGAGCTCCTACGAGCAGTACTTC
CDR3aa: CASSLGIGSSYEQYF

v_gene: TRBV15
abundance: .
j_gene: TRBJ1-1
d_gene: .
CDR3nt: TGTGCCACCAGCAGAGATAGGTACACTGAAGCTTTCTTT
CDR3aa: CATSRDRYTEAFF

v_gene: TRBV28
abundance: .
j_gene: TRBJ2-1
d_gene: TRBD1
CDR3nt: TGTGCCAGCAGTCAGGGGGCTAGTTCGGATGAGCAGTTCTTC
CDR3aa: CASSQGASSDEQFF

v_gene: TRBV27
abundance: once
j_gene: TRBJ2-3
d_gene: .
CDR3nt: TGTGCCAGCGGCTTCTTGGATACGCAGTATTTT
CDR3aa: CASGFLDTQYF

v_gene: TRBV29-1
abundance: .
j_gene: TRBJ2-7
d_gene: .
CDR3nt: TGCAGCGCCTGGAGCTCCTACGAGCAGTACTTC
CDR3aa: CSAWSSYEQYF

v_gene: TRBV7-8
abundance: .
j_gene: TRBJ2-7
d_gene: .
CDR3nt: TGTGCCAGCAGCCCACTGATAGGGGTCTACGAGCAGTACTTC
CDR3aa: CASSPLIGVYEQYF

v_gene: TRBV28
abundance: .
j_gene: TRBJ2-7
d_gene: TRBD1
CDR3nt: TGTGCCTCCACTCGGACAGGGAGCTCCTACGAGCAGTACTTC
CDR3aa: CASTRTGSSYEQYF

v_gene: TRBV2
abundance: .
j_gene: TRBJ2-1
d_gene: TRBD2
CDR3nt: TGTGCCAGCAGTGGGCCGACTAGCGGCAATGAGCAGTTCTTC
CDR3aa: CASSGPTSGNEQFF

v_gene: TRBV27
abundance: .
j_gene: TRBJ2-3
d_gene: TRBD2
CDR3nt: TGTGCCAGCAGTTGGGTCGGCGGGGGAACCGCCGTTGGCACAGATACGCAGTATTTT
CDR3aa: CASSWVGGGTAVGTDTQYF

v_gene: TRBV11-2
abundance: .
j_gene: TRBJ2-2
d_gene: TRBD2
CDR3nt: TGTGCCAGCAGCCGAGCTCTGGCGGGAGTAGGAACCGGGGAGCTGTTTTTT
CDR3aa: CASSRALAGVGTGELFF

v_gene: TRBV6-1
abundance: .
j_gene: TRBJ2-5
d_gene: .
CDR3nt: TGTGCCAGCAGTGCGTATCAGTCCCGGACCCAGTACTTC
CDR3aa: CASSAYQSRTQYF

v_gene: TRBV7-7
abundance: .
j_gene: TRBJ2-7
d_gene: .
CDR3nt: TGTGCCAGCAGCCCCGAGGAGGGTCTAGGCTACGAGCAGTACTTC
CDR3aa: CASSPEEGLGYEQYF

v_gene: TRBV7-9
abundance: once
j_gene: TRBJ1-2
d_gene: .
CDR3nt: TGTGCCAGCAGCTTCCCAACCGCACTTTTTTCCACCTTC
CDR3aa: CASSFPTALFSTF

v_gene: TRBV11-3
abundance: .
j_gene: TRBJ2-3
d_gene: TRBD1
CDR3nt: TGTGCCAGCAGCTCCAGACAGGGGAGTGAAACAGATACGCAGTATTTT
CDR3aa: CASSSRQGSETDTQYF

v_gene: TRBV25-1
abundance: .
j_gene: TRBJ2-1
d_gene: .
CDR3nt: TGTGCCAGCAGTGAAGCCCTATACAATGAGCAGTTCTTC
CDR3aa: CASSEALYNEQFF

v_gene: TRBV5-1
abundance: once
j_gene: TRBJ2-7
d_gene: .
CDR3nt: TGCGCCAGCAGCCCTTCGGGGGGCAACTCCTACGAGCAGTACTTC
CDR3aa: CASSPSGGNSYEQYF

v_gene: TRBV30
abundance: .
j_gene: TRBJ2-3
d_gene: .
CDR3nt: TGTGCCTGCGAGCCAGGGCTGGTGGATACGCAGTATTTT
CDR3aa: CACEPGLVDTQYF